This TCR beta chain appears in the sequencing data of a study of T cell changes during pregnancy in multiple sclerosis. The repertoire was sequenced with immunoSEQ multiplex PCR; TCRdb's copy has only in-frame clones and lacks some. This table holds tens of thousands of clones, 90% found once. V lost 4 bases and J 0 bases, leaving 14 bases between the germline ends. CDR1 is SGDLS and CDR2 is YYNGEE in the germline V gene. The length of the CDR3 is 16 residues. This TCR was recovered from a female donor with multiple sclerosis, enrolled in a pregnancy study. The rearrangement links TRBV9 to TRBJ2-1; unclear D gene. The sample in question was CD8+ T cells from peripheral blood mononuclear cells, obtained before pregnancy. The CDR3 region has the DNA TGTGCCAGCAGCCCACGTGGAGCGACCTCCTACAATGAGCAGTTCTTC. Its protein is CASSPRGATSYNEQFF.